The 21 T cell receptor beta chains listed next were all sequenced from one sample in a study of blood T cell repertoires in COVID-19. Sequencing used immunoSEQ multiplex PCR; TCRdb keeps in-frame clones, though not all of them. The sample lists some 250,000 clones, 70% to 90% occurring once. Sequenced input: peripheral blood. The receptor set was obtained from a young woman with acute or convalescent COVID-19.

This chain connects TRBV2 to TRBJ2-1; D perhaps matches TRBD2 (6 bases). Trimming left V 6 bases short and J 10 bases short, with 19 bases between. Germline CDR1 is SNHLY and CDR2 is FYNNEI. The CDR3 runs to 14 residues. The CDR3 here is CASSGGSPGAEQFF. CDR3 bases: TGTGCCAGCAGCGGGGGATCCCCGGGAGCGGAGCAGTTCTTC.

The chain joins TRBV18 to TRBJ2-5; 11 nucleotides line up with TRBD1. Germline CDR1 reads KGHSH; CDR2 reads LQKENI. With 3 bases clipped from V and 6 bases from J, the junction kept 12 bases outside the gene matches. The length of the CDR3 is 17 residues. CDR3 nucleotide sequence: TGTGCCAGCTCACCCTACGGGACAGGGGGTCTCTTGCAGACCCAGTACTTC. It yields the protein CASSPYGTGGLLQTQYF.

This chain uses TRBV3-1 (or the pseudogene TRBV3-2) with TRBJ2-7; 11 bases map to TRBD2. The V gene's germline CDR1 is LGHDT and CDR2 YNNKEL (reference sequence). This CDR3 has 12 amino acids. Here the CDR3 reads CASGRAAREQYF. CDR3 bases: TGTGCTAGCGGGAGGGCCGCGAGAGAGCAGTACTTC.

V gene TRBV6-2 or TRBV6-3 combines with J gene TRBJ1-5, with D tentatively TRBD1 (6 bases). V was clipped by 6 bases and J by 5 bases, with 23 bases between them. CDR1 and CDR2 from the germline V gene are MNHEY and SVGEGT. The length of the CDR3 is 17 residues. The CDR3 loop reads CASSRAPQQGFDQPQHF. For the CDR3, the DNA is TGTGCCAGCAGCAGAGCCCCACAACAGGGTTTTGATCAGCCCCAGCATTTT.

The CDR3 DNA follows: TGTGCCTGGAGTCCTGGGGGGAGCTCCTATAATTCACCCCTCCACTTT. This gives the protein CAWSPGGSSYNSPLHF. J is TRBJ1-6 and V is TRBV30; a weak D match, TRBD1 (5 bases). V was shortened by 2 bases and J by 0 bases, with 11 bases between the two germline ends. This CDR3 contains 16 residues. Germline loops: CDR1 GTSNPN, CDR2 SVGIG (reference sequence).

This clone was recorded only once. The DNA of the CDR3 is TGTGCCAGCTCACCGGGGGCGAAAGAGACCCAGTACTTC. It codes for CASSPGAKETQYF. The rearrangement uses TRBV18 and TRBJ2-5, with TRBD1 as a possible D gene (6 bases). CDR1 is KGHSH, CDR2 LQKENI, per germline. Trimming pared 3 bases from V and 3 bases from J, leaving 8 bases between. The CDR3 has 13 amino acids.

The chain recombines TRBV29-1 with TRBJ1-2; 7 nucleotides agree with TRBD1. J lost 2 bases, V lost 0 bases, and 3 bases had no gene match. CDR1 is SQVTM, CDR2 ANQGSEA, per germline. The length of the CDR3 is 14 residues. DNA for the CDR3: TGCAGCGTTGAAGATTGGACAGGCAACTATGGCTACACCTTC. Its translation is CSVEDWTGNYGYTF.

Only one count was recorded for this clone. This chain joins TRBV6-2 or TRBV6-3 and TRBJ2-6, with 7 bases aligning to TRBD1. This CDR3 is built from 15 residues. V lost 5 bases to trimming and J lost 5 bases; unmatched junction nucleotides: 6. Germline V gene data show CDR1 as MNHEY and CDR2 as SVGEGT. CDR3 sequence: CASSKEDRWANVLTF. In DNA, the CDR3 is TGTGCCAGCAGTAAAGAGGACAGGTGGGCCAACGTCCTGACTTTC.

The gene calls are TRBV27 and TRBJ1-3, with D maybe TRBD1 (5 bases). The CDR3 is made up of 15 amino acids. Trimming shortened V by 4 bases and J by 3 bases, and 13 bases separated the two germline ends. Germline CDR1 reads MNHEY; CDR2 reads SMNVEV (reference sequence). CDR3 residues: CASSYGGGGGNTIYF. DNA of the CDR3: TGTGCCAGCAGTTACGGCGGGGGTGGTGGAAACACCATATATTTT.

The V call is TRBV7-2, the J call TRBJ2-1; a weak D match, TRBD2 (6 bases). Trimming shortened V by 1 base and J by 3 bases, and 13 bases separated the two germline ends. Germline CDR1 and CDR2: SGHTA and FQGNSA. The CDR3 consists of 16 residues. CDR3 region: CASSLGLGGSYNEQFF. CDR3 nucleotides: TGTGCCAGCAGCTTAGGGTTGGGAGGAAGCTACAATGAGCAGTTCTTC.

The genes are TRBV6-5 and TRBJ1-6; D possibly corresponds to TRBD1 (6 bases). V lost 6 bases, J lost 8 bases, and 14 bases lay in between. This CDR3 contains 14 residues. The V gene's germline CDR1 is MNHEY and CDR2 SVGAGI. The CDR3 bases are TGTGCCAGCAGAGATACAGGGTTAGATTCACCCCTCCACTTT. Translated, it gives CASRDTGLDSPLHF.

The rearrangement uses TRBV6-5 and TRBJ2-7; 7 bases line up with TRBD2. V gave up 7 bases and J gave up 4 bases; unmatched junction bases: 7. CDR1 is MNHEY and CDR2 is SVGAGI in the germline V gene. This CDR3 has 13 amino acids. DNA for the CDR3: TGTGCCAGCAAGGGCGGGAGTTTATACGAGCAGTACTTC. Protein product: CASKGGSLYEQYF.

The rearrangement joins TRBV9 to TRBJ1-3; D is ambiguous. CDR3 size: 17 residues. Between the trimmed V and J ends, which lost 2 bases and 4 bases, there was a span of 19 bases. Germline V gene data show CDR1 as SGDLS and CDR2 as YYNGEE. Here the CDR3 DNA reads TGTGCCAGCAGCGTCAACACAGACGGTGCACAAGGAAACACCATATATTTT. Protein product: CASSVNTDGAQGNTIYF.

CDR3 DNA: TGTGCCAGCAGTGAATATACTATGGGGGCCGGGGCCAACGTCCTGACTTTC. Translating gives CASSEYTMGAGANVLTF. The V call is TRBV25-1, the J call TRBJ2-6; D may be TRBD1 (6 bases). V was cut by 0 bases and J by 4 bases, with 13 bases left in between. Looked up from germline, CDR1 is MGHDK and CDR2 is SYGVNS. This CDR3 region has 17 residues.

V gene TRBV19 combines with J gene TRBJ1-6; D call uncertain. Germline V lookup: CDR1 LNHDA, CDR2 SQIVND (reference sequence). V gave up 3 bases and J gave up 4 bases, with 7 bases separating them. The CDR3 has 14 residues. The CDR3 region has the DNA TGTGCCAGTAGTATGGGAGCGTATAATTCACCCCTCCACTTT. It translates to CASSMGAYNSPLHF.

The chain combines TRBV5-1 with TRBJ2-7, with TRBD2 matching 10 bases. In germline, CDR1 is SGHRS, CDR2 YFSETQ. There are 16 residues in the CDR3. The V gene end was trimmed by 0 bases and the J gene end by 2 bases; junction bases not matched to a gene: 5. The CDR3 region has the DNA TGCGCCAGCAGCTTGGCCCGGACTAGCGGTGCCTACGAGCAGTACTTC. This gives the protein CASSLARTSGAYEQYF.

The V call is TRBV27, the J call TRBJ1-5; TRBD1 agrees at 8 bases. CDR3 length: 15 amino acids. Germline-derived CDR1 and CDR2 are MNHEY and SMNVEV (reference sequence). V dropped 2 bases and J dropped 8; count of bases not matched to a gene: 8. For the CDR3, the DNA is TGTGCCAGCAGTTTAGTTGGACAGGGTGGAAAGCCCCAGCATTTT. Amino acids: CASSLVGQGGKPQHF.

V and J are TRBV2 and TRBJ2-2, with a weak D call TRBD2 (5 bases). Germline CDR1 SNHLY, CDR2 FYNNEI. This CDR3 is 13 amino acids long. Trimming took off 6 bases at V and 4 bases at J, with 9 bases between the two ends. CDR3 in amino acids: CASRADGTGELFF. The CDR3 nucleotides read TGTGCCAGCAGAGCGGACGGCACCGGGGAGCTGTTTTTT.

The CDR3 spells CASRITSGRITYNEQFF. The DNA of the CDR3 is TGTGCCAGTAGAATTACTAGCGGGAGGATCACCTACAATGAGCAGTTCTTC. The chain recombines TRBV19 with TRBJ2-1; 12 nucleotides line up with TRBD2. Germline CDR1 and CDR2: LNHDA and SQIVND (reference sequence). V lost 6 bases and J lost 2; bases outside the gene matches: 8. The CDR3 loop spans 17 amino acids.

The chain links TRBV10-3 to TRBJ2-2; tentatively, D is TRBD1 (6 bases). The V gene's germline CDR1 is ENHRY and CDR2 SYGVKD. Trimming pared 5 bases from V and 1 base from J, leaving 11 bases between. The CDR3 covers 15 residues. CDR3 in DNA: TGTGCCATCAGTCCTCGCAGGGGGAACACCGGGGAGCTGTTTTTT. Its protein product is CAISPRRGNTGELFF.

The chain joins TRBV6-5 to TRBJ2-7, with TRBD2 as a possible D gene (6 bases). The V and J ends lost 4 bases and 2 bases respectively, with 15 bases between them. Looked up from germline, CDR1 is MNHEY and CDR2 is SVGAGI. CDR3 size: 15 residues. Here the CDR3 reads CASSSSPIAAYEQYF. CDR3 in DNA: TGTGCCAGCAGTTCCTCTCCTATAGCGGCCTACGAGCAGTACTTC.